The rows below give T cell receptor beta chains drawn from one sample of a study of blood T cell repertoires in COVID-19. TCRdb's table, derived via immunoSEQ multiplex PCR, lists solely in-frame clones and lacks some. Here the sample spans about 230,000 clones, more than 75% being singletons. Sample: peripheral blood. These receptor sequences come from a man aged 50 to 60 with COVID-19, enrolled during active disease. CDR3s include the opening cysteine and the closing phenylalanine or tryptophan. A D gene is named only where the DNA matches it firmly. Rows give clone size only sometimes, using once, few, many, or a class for an expanded clone.

J,V,D,size,DNA,CDR3
TRBJ2-2,TRBV9,TRBD2,.,TGTGCCAGCAGCGTAGACGGGACTAGCGGGAGTTCCAACACCGGGGAGCTGTTTTTT,CASSVDGTSGSSNTGELFF
TRBJ2-1,TRBV21-1,.,.,TGTGCCAGCAGCAAAAAGGGGGAAATCCCCTACAATGAGCAGTTCTTC,CASSKKGEIPYNEQFF
TRBJ1-6,TRBV7-9,TRBD1,few,TGTGCCAGCAGCTTCTCCCCGGGACAGGGGGGGTTAGGGAGTTCACCCCTCCACTTT,CASSFSPGQGGLGSSPLHF
TRBJ1-6,TRBV4-2,.,.,TGTGCCAGCAGCCAAGATCCCGACAGCTATAATTCACCCCTCCACTTT,CASSQDPDSYNSPLHF
TRBJ2-1,TRBV12-2,.,.,TGTGCAAGTCGCTTAGCGCTCGAGGGTACCTCCTACAATGAGCAGTTCTTC,CASRLALEGTSYNEQFF
TRBJ1-2,TRBV19,TRBD1,.,TGTGCCAGTAGTAGCTTACCGGGACAGGGGAGAGGCTACACCTTC,CASSSLPGQGRGYTF
TRBJ2-3,TRBV11-2,.,.,TGTGCCAGCACCCAGACTACTAGTTTTGGTACAGATACGCAGTATTTT,CASTQTTSFGTDTQYF
TRBJ2-3,TRBV5-6,.,.,TGTGCCAGCAGCTTCGGTTTTTTCCTCCGCGCTAGCACAGATACGCAGTATTTT,CASSFGFFLRASTDTQYF
TRBJ1-1,TRBV6-5,.,.,TGTGCCAGCAGTTACTCGACACCGGCTGAAGCTTTCTTT,CASSYSTPAEAFF
TRBJ1-1,TRBV6-5,.,few,TGTGCCAGCAGTTACTCGGGGGATTTGGGAGGCGCTTTCTTT,CASSYSGDLGGAFF
TRBJ2-5,TRBV6-5,TRBD2,once,TGTGCCAGCAGCTCCGGGACTAGCGGCCTTGCCCAGTACTTC,CASSSGTSGLAQYF
TRBJ1-2,TRBV29-1,.,.,TGCAGCGTTGAAGGGGGCAGGGGTTATGGCTACACCTTC,CSVEGGRGYGYTF
TRBJ1-2,TRBV10-3,TRBD1,.,TGTGCCATCAGTGAGTCGCAGGGACAGCCTCTCTATGGCTACACCTTC,CAISESQGQPLYGYTF
TRBJ2-7,TRBV6-5,.,.,TGTGCCAGCAGTTACAGTCACAGGGCCCCCGCCTACGAGCAGTACTTC,CASSYSHRAPAYEQYF
TRBJ2-1,TRBV15,.,.,TGTGCCACCAGCTCTCCCTTCGGGCGGGGGCTGCATGAGCAGTTCTTC,CATSSPFGRGLHEQFF
TRBJ1-2,TRBV27,TRBD1,.,TGTGCCAGCAGTTTAAACCTCCGACAGGGAACCAACTATGGCTACACCTTC,CASSLNLRQGTNYGYTF
TRBJ1-2,TRBV4-3,TRBD1,.,TGCGCCAGCAGCCCCACCGCGACGGGACAGTTCTATGGCTACACCTTC,CASSPTATGQFYGYTF
TRBJ1-6,TRBV9,.,.,TGTGCCAGCAGCCCCCGCGGGGACCATAATTCACCCCTCCACTTT,CASSPRGDHNSPLHF
TRBJ1-3,TRBV13,.,.,TGTGCCAGCGCTGGGGCTTACTCTGGAAACACCATATATTTT,CASAGAYSGNTIYF
TRBJ1-6,TRBV7-3,.,.,TGTGCCAGCAGCCTAATGGGGAGGGATTCACCCCTCCACTTT,CASSLMGRDSPLHF
TRBJ1-4,TRBV10-3,.,.,TGTGCCATCAGTGAGGGACAGAATGAAAAACTGTTTTTT,CAISEGQNEKLFF
TRBJ2-5,TRBV7-2,TRBD2,.,TGTGCCAGCAGCTTATTGGCTAGCGGGAACCAAGAGACCCAGTACTTC,CASSLLASGNQETQYF
TRBJ2-2,TRBV5-5,TRBD2,.,TGTGCCAGCAGTCTGGGGGTAGCGGGAGGAATCCCGCACACCGGGGAGCTGTTTTTT,CASSLGVAGGIPHTGELFF
TRBJ1-3,TRBV7-8,.,once,TGTGCCAGCAGCCCTAATCCGGGTTCTGGAAACACCATATATTTT,CASSPNPGSGNTIYF
TRBJ1-1,TRBV5-4,.,.,TGTGCCAGCAGCTTGCAGGGCAGCCCCGAAGCTTTCTTT,CASSLQGSPEAFF
TRBJ2-5,TRBV18,TRBD2,.,TGTGCCAGCTCACCCCCCGACCGGGGGGCCCAGTACTTC,CASSPPDRGAQYF
TRBJ2-3,TRBV5-6,.,.,TGTGCCAGCAGCTCGGTTCTTCCTAGGGGGGGCAGCGCAGATACGCAGTATTTT,CASSSVLPRGGSADTQYF
TRBJ1-1,TRBV9,.,.,TGTGCCAGCAGTCAGACAGCGAACACTGAAGCTTTCTTT,CASSQTANTEAFF
TRBJ2-7,TRBV5-4,.,.,TGTGCCAGCAGCTCCCGGGACAATCCCTACGAGCAGTACTTC,CASSSRDNPYEQYF
TRBJ2-1,TRBV6-6,TRBD1,.,TGTGCCAGCAGACAGGGGGTTGGGGACAATGAGCAGTTCTTC,CASRQGVGDNEQFF
TRBJ2-2,TRBV27,TRBD1,.,TGTGCCAGCAGTTTAGAAGGGACAGCCACCACCGGGGAGCTGTTTTTT,CASSLEGTATTGELFF
TRBJ2-4,TRBV5-6,.,.,TGTGCCAGCAGCTTGAGGGGGGGATCTCTAACTGCCAAAAACATTCAGTACTTC,CASSLRGGSLTAKNIQYF
TRBJ2-7,TRBV6-6,TRBD2,.,TGTGCCAGCAGGACGGGGGGGTTTACCGAGCAGTACTTC,CASRTGGFTEQYF
TRBJ1-1,TRBV6-5,.,.,TGTGCCAGCAGTCCGGGACAAAACACTGAAGCTTTCTTT,CASSPGQNTEAFF
TRBJ1-1,TRBV29-1,TRBD1,once,TGCAGCGTTGGACAGGGGGCGCATGGGGGCACTGAAGCTTTCTTT,CSVGQGAHGGTEAFF
TRBJ1-1,TRBV11-2,.,.,TGTGCCAGCAGCTTAATCGGTGAAGCTTTCTTT,CASSLIGEAFF
TRBJ1-4,TRBV3-1/TRBV3-2,.,.,TGTGCCAGCAGCCAGGGCCAGACCCCTGATGAAAAACTGTTTTTT,CASSQGQTPDEKLFF
TRBJ1-2,TRBV15,.,.,TGTGCCACCAGCAGAGATAAGTTGGCGGTGGGCTACACCTTC,CATSRDKLAVGYTF
TRBJ2-3,TRBV5-6,.,.,TGTGCCAGCAGCGCGCGGGAAACAGATACGCAGTATTTT,CASSARETDTQYF
TRBJ1-1,TRBV7-9,.,once,TGTGCCAGCAGCCCCCGAGGGAACCGGGACACTGAAGCTTTCTTT,CASSPRGNRDTEAFF
TRBJ1-1,TRBV6-5,TRBD1,once,TGTGCCAGCAGTTACCCAGGGGGAAGGCTCTCTGAAGCTTTCTTT,CASSYPGGRLSEAFF
TRBJ2-7,TRBV11-2,TRBD1,.,TGTGCCAGCAGCGTAGACCGGGACAGTTCCTACGAGCAGTACTTC,CASSVDRDSSYEQYF
TRBJ2-2,TRBV6-5,.,.,TGTGCCAGCAGCACTACAACCACCGGGGAGCTGTTTTTT,CASSTTTTGELFF
TRBJ2-7,TRBV4-3,.,.,TGCGCCAGCAGCCAAGGAGCAGGGCTCTACGAGCAGTACTTC,CASSQGAGLYEQYF
TRBJ2-7,TRBV5-1,.,.,TGCGCCAGCAGCTTGGGATCCACCCGGGACTACGAGCAGTACTTC,CASSLGSTRDYEQYF
TRBJ1-1,TRBV7-8,.,.,TGTGCCAGCAGCTTAGGTCCCATATCCAGCGTGGCTTTCTTT,CASSLGPISSVAFF